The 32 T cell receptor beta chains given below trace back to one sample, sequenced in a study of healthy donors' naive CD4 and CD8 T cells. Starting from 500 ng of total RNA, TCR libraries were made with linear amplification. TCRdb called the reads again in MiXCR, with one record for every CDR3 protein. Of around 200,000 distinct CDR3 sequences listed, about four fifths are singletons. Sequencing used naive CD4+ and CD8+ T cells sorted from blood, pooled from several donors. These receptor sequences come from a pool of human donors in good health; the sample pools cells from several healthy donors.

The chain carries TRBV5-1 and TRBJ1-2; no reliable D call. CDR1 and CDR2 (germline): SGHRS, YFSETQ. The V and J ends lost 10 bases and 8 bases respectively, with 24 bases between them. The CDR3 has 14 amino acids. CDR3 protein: CASKEDALPGGYTF. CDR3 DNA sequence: TGCGCCTCCAAAGAAGATGCCTTGCCGGGAGGCTACACCTTC. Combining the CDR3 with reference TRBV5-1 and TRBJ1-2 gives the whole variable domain KAGVTQTPRYLIKTRGQQVTLSCSPISGHRSVSWYQQTPGQGLQFLFEYFSETQRNKGNFPGRFSGRQFSNSRSEMNVSTLELGDSALYLCASKEDALPGGYTFGSGTRLTVV.

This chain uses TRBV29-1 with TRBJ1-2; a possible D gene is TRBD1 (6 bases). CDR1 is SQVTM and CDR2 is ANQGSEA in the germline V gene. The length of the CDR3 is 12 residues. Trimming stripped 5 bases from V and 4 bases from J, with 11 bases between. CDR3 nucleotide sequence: TGCAGCGTTACAGGGTATGGCTATGGCTACACCTTC. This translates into CSVTGYGYGYTF.

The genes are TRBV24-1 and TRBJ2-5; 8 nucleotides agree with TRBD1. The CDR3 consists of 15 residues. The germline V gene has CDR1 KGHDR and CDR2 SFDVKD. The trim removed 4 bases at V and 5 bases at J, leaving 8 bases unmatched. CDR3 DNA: TGTGCCACCAGTGACTACACTGGGGACAGGGAGACCCAGTACTTC. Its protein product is CATSDYTGDRETQYF.

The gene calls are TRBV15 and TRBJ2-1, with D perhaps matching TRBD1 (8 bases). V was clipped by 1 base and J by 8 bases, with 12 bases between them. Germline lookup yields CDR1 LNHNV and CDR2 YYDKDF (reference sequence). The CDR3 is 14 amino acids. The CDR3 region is CATSRGTGRDEQFF. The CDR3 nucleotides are TGTGCCACCAGCAGAGGGACAGGGAGGGATGAGCAGTTCTTC.

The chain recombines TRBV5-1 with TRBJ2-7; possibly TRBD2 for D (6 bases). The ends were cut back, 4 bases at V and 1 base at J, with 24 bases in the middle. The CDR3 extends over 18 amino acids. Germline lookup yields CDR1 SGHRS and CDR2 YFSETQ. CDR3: CASSIGRGANLASYEQYF. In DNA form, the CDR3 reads TGCGCCAGCAGCATAGGCCGAGGGGCCAATCTAGCGTCCTACGAGCAGTACTTC.

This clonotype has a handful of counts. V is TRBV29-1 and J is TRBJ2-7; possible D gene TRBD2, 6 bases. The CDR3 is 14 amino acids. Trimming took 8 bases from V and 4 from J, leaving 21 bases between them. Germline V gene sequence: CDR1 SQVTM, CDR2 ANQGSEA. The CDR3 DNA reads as TGCAGCCAACGACGGGACTCGCTTCCATACGAGCAGTACGTC. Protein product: CSQRRDSLPYEQYV.

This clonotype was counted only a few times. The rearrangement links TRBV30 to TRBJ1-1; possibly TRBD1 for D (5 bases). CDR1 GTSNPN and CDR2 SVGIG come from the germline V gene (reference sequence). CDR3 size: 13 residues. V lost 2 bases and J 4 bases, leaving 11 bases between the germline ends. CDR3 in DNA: TGTGCCTGGAGTTACGGGGGATCCACTGAAGCTTTCTTT. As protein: CAWSYGGSTEAFF.

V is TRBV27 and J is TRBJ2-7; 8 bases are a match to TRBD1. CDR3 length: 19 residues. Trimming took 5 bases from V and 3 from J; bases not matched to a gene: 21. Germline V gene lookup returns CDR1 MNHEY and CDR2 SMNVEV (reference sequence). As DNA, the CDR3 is TGTGCCAGCAGTCCACTACCTGGGCAGGGGGCGGGCTTGGGCTACGAGCAGTACTTC. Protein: CASSPLPGQGAGLGYEQYF.

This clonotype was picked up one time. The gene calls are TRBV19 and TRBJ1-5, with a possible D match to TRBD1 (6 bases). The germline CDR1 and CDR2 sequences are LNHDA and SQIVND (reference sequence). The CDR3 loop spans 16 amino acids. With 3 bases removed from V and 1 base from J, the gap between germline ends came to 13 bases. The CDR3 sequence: CASSIYPGASNQPQHF. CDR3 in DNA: TGTGCCAGTAGTATTTACCCAGGGGCCAGCAATCAGCCCCAGCATTTT.

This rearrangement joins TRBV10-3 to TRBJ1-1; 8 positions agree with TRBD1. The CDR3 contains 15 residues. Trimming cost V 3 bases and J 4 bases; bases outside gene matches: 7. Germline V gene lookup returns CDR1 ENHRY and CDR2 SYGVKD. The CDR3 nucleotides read TGTGCCATCAGTGACTCTGACAGGGGAGGCACTGAAGCTTTCTTT. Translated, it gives CAISDSDRGGTEAFF.

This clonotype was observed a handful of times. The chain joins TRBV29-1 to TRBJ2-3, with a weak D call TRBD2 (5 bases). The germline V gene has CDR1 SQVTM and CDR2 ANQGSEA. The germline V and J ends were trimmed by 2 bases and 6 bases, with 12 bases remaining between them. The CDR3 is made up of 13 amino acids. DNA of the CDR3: TGCAGCGTTGAAAAGCGACCGGGGGATACGCAGTATTTT. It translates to CSVEKRPGDTQYF.

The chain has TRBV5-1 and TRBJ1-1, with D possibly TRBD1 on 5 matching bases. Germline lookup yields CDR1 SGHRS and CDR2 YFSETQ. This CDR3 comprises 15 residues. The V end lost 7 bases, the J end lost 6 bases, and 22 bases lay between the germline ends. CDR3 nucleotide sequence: TGCGCCAGCTCCCTGGGCCCAGGGCGGACCTCTGAAGCTTTCTTT. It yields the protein CASSLGPGRTSEAFF.

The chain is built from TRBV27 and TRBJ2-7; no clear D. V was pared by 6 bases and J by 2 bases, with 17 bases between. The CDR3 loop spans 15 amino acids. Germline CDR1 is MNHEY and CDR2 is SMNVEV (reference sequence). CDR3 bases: TGTGCCAGCAGGGGGAATTTAGGGTGGCCCTACGAGCAGTACTTC. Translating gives CASRGNLGWPYEQYF.

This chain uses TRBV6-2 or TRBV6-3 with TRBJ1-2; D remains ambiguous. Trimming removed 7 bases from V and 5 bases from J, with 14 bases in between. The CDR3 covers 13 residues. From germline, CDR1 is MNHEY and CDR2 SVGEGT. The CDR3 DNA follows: TGTGCCAGCACCTTCTGGACGGATTATGGCTACACCTTC. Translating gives CASTFWTDYGYTF.

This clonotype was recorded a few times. The CDR3 sequence is CSTRTESYEQYF. The CDR3 coding sequence is TGCAGCACAAGGACAGAGTCCTACGAGCAGTACTTC. The rearrangement links TRBV29-1 to TRBJ2-7; D possibly corresponds to TRBD1 (6 bases). The V and J ends lost 8 bases and 1 base respectively, with 12 bases between them. The germline CDR1 and CDR2 sequences are SQVTM and ANQGSEA. This CDR3 region has 12 residues.

CDR3 in amino acids: CSSDGSYNEQFF. DNA for the CDR3: TGCAGTTCGGACGGCTCCTACAATGAGCAGTTCTTC. This chain links TRBV29-1 with TRBJ2-1; no reliable D call. CDR1 and CDR2 (germline): SQVTM, ANQGSEA. The CDR3 totals 12 residues.

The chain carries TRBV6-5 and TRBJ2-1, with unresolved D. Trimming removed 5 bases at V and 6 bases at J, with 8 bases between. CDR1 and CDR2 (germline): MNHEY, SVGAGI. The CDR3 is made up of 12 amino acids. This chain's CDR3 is CASSEGINEQFF. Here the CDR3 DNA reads TGTGCCAGCAGTGAAGGAATCAATGAGCAGTTCTTC.

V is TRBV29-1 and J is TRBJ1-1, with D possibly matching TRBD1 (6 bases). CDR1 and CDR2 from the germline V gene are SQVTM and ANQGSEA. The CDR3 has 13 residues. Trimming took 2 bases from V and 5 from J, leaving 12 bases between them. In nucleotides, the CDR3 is TGCAGCGTTGAATCGGGGGCAGAGACTGAAGCTTTCTTT. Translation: CSVESGAETEAFF.

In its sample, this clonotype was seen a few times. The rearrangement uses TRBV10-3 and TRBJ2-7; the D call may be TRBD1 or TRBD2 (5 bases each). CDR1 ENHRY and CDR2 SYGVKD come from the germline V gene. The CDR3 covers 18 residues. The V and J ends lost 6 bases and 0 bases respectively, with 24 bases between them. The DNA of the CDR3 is TGTGCCATCAGCCCGGGGTCCACCGGAGGACACTACTCCTACGAGCAGTACTTC. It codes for CAISPGSTGGHYSYEQYF.

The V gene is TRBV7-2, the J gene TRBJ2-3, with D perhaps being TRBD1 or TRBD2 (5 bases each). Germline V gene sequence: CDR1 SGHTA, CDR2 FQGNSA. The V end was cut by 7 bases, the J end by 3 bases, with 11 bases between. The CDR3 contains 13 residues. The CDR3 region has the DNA TGTGCCAGCACCAGGGAGAGGACAGATACGCAGTATTTT. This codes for CASTRERTDTQYF. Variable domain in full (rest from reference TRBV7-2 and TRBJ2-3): GAGVSQSPSNKVTEKGKDVELRCDPISGHTALYWYRQSLGQGLEFLIYFQGNSAPDKSGLPSDRFSAERTGGSVSTLTIQRTQQEDSAVYLCASTRERTDTQYFGPGTRLTVL.

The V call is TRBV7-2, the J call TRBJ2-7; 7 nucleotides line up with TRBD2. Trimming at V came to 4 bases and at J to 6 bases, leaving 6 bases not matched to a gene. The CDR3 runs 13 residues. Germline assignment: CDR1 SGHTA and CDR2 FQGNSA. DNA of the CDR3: TGTGCCAGCAGCTCTCAGACTAGCTTCGAGCAGTACGTC. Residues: CASSSQTSFEQYV.

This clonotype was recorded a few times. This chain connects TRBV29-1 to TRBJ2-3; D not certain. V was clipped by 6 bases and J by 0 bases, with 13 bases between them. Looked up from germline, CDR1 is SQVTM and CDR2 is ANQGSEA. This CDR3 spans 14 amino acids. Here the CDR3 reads CSVPLSPSTDTQYF. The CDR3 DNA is TGCAGCGTACCATTATCCCCAAGCACAGATACGCAGTATTTT.

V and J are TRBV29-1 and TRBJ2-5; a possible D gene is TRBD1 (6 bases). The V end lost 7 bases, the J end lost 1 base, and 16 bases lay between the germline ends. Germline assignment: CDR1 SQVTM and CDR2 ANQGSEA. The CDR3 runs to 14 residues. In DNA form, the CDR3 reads TGCAGCGCCTGGACAGAAATACCCCAAGAGACCCAGTACTTC. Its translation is CSAWTEIPQETQYF.

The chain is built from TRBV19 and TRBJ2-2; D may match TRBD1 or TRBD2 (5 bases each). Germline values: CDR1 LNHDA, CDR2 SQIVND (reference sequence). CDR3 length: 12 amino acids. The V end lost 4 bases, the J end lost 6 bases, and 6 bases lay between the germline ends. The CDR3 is CASSRGAGELFF. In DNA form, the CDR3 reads TGTGCCAGTAGTAGAGGGGCCGGGGAGCTGTTTTTT.

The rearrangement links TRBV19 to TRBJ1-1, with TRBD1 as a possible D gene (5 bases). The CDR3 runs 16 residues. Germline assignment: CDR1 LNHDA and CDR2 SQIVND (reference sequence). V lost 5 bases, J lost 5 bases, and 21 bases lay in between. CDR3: CASSFASGRGKTEAFF. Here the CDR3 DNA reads TGTGCCAGTAGTTTTGCGAGCGGACGGGGGAAAACTGAAGCTTTCTTT.

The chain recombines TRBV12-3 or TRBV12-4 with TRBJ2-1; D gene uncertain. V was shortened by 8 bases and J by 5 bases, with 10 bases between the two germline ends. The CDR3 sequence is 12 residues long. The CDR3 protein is CASGGDDNEQFF. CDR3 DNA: TGTGCCAGCGGTGGAGATGACAATGAGCAGTTCTTC.

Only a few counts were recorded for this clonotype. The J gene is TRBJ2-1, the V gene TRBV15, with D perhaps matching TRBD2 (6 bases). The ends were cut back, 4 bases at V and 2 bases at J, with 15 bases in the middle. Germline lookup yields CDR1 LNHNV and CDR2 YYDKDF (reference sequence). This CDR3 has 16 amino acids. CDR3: CATSTNPGLTYNEQFF. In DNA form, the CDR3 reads TGTGCCACCAGCACGAACCCCGGACTAACCTACAATGAGCAGTTCTTC.

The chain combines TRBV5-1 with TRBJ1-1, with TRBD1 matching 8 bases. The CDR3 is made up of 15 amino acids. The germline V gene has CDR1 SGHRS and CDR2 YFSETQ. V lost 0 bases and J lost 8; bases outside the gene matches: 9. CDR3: CASSLVFGQGREAFF. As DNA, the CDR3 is TGCGCCAGCAGCTTGGTATTCGGACAGGGAAGAGAAGCTTTCTTT.

The CDR3 loop is CASSISADRPPRYEQYF. The CDR3 bases are TGTGCCAGTAGTATTTCCGCCGACCGGCCCCCGAGATACGAGCAGTACTTC. The genes are TRBV19 and TRBJ2-7, with unresolved D. The germline gives CDR1 LNHDA, CDR2 SQIVND (reference sequence). The CDR3 covers 17 residues. The ends were cut back, 3 bases at V and 4 bases at J, with 22 bases in the middle.

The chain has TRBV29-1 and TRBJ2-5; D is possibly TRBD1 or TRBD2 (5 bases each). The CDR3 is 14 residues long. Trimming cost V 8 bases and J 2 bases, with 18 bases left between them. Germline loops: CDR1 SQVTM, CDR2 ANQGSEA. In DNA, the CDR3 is TGCAGCCTTCTGTGGGGGACGGATCAAGAGACCCAGTACTTC. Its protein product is CSLLWGTDQETQYF.

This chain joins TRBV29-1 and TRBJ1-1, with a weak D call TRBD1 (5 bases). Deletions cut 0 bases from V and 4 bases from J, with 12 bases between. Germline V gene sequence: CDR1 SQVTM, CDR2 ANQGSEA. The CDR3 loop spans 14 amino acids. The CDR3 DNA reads TGCAGCGTTGAAGATCCTGGGACTCGCACTGAAGCTTTCTTT. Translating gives CSVEDPGTRTEAFF.

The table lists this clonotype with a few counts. The CDR3 region has the DNA TGCAGCGTCGGACACGGTAATCAGCCCCAGCATTTT. Translating gives CSVGHGNQPQHF. V usage is TRBV29-1 and J usage is TRBJ1-5; D is perhaps TRBD1 (5 bases). Germline V gives CDR1 SQVTM, CDR2 ANQGSEA. This CDR3 has 12 residues. The V gene lost 6 bases and the J gene lost 4 bases, with 10 bases spanning the gap.